This T cell receptor beta chain is from a study of early T cells in non-severe SARS-CoV-2 infection. V was clipped by 5 bases and J by 0 bases, with 20 bases between them. The CDR3 runs 18 residues. TCRdb re-called the 5' RACE reads through MiXCR, storing one row per CDR3 protein. The data hold about 55,000 distinct CDR3 sequences, with 9.5% to 15% observed a single time. The source material was whole blood. This receptor was obtained from an adult who was a healthcare worker with PCR-confirmed SARS-CoV-2 infection or an uninfected control (not recorded which). The gene calls are TRBV12-3 or TRBV12-4 and TRBJ1-3; a weak D match, TRBD1 (6 bases). As DNA, the CDR3 is TGTGCCAGCAGTGGACGGACAGTTGGGGCTAACTCTGGAAACACCATATATTTT. Amino acid sequence: CASSGRTVGANSGNTIYF.